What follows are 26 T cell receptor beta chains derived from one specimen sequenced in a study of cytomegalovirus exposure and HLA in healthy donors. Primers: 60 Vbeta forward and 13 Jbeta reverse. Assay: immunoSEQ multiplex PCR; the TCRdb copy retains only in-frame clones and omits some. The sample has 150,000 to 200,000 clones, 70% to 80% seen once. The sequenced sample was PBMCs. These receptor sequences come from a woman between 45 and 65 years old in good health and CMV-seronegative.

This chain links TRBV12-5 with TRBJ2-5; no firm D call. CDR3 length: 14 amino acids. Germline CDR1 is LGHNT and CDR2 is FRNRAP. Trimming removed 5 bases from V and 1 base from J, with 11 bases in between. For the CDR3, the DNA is TGTGCTAGTGGTCTTCAGTCCATCCAAGAGACCCAGTACTTC. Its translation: CASGLQSIQETQYF. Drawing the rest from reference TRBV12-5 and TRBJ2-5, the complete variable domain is DARVTQTPRHKVTEMGQEVTMRCQPILGHNTVFWYRQTMMQGLELLAYFRNRAPLDDSGMPKDRFSAEMPDATLATLKIQPSEPRDSAVYFCASGLQSIQETQYFGPGTRLLVL.

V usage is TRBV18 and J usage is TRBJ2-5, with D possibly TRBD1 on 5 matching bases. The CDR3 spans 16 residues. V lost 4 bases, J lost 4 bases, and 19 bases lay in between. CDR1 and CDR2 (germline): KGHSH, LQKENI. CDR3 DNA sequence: TGTGCCAGCTCACGACAGACCGTCGTGGGTCGAGAGACCCAGTACTTC. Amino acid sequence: CASSRQTVVGRETQYF.

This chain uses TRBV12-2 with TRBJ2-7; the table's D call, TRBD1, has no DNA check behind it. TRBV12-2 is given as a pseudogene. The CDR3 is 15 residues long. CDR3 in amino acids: CASRLAGRSTYEQYF. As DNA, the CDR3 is TGTGCAAGTCGCTTAGCGGGGCGCTCCACCTACGAGCAGTACTTC.

The CDR3 region is CASSSEHRGYFYNEQFF. The CDR3 DNA follows: TGTGCCAGCAGCTCCGAACACAGGGGATACTTCTACAATGAGCAGTTCTTC. V is TRBV7-9 and J is TRBJ2-1, with TRBD1 identical over 7 bases. CDR1 is SEHNR and CDR2 is FQNEAQ in the germline V gene (reference sequence). J gave up 3 bases and V 4 bases, and 12 bases lay outside the gene matches. CDR3 length: 17 amino acids.

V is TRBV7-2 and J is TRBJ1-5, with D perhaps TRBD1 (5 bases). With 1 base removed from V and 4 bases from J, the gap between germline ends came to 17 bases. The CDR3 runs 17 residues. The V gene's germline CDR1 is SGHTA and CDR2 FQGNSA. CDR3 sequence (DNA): TGTGCCAGCAGCTTAGTGTTGGGGGGTACGTTAAATCAGCCCCAGCATTTT. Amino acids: CASSLVLGGTLNQPQHF.

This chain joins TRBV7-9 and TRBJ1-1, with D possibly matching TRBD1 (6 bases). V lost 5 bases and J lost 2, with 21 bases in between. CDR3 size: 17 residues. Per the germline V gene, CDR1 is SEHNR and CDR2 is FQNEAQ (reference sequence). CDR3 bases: TGTGCCAGCAGCCCTACTACCCAGGGGCCAACCAACACTGAAGCTTTCTTT. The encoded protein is CASSPTTQGPTNTEAFF.

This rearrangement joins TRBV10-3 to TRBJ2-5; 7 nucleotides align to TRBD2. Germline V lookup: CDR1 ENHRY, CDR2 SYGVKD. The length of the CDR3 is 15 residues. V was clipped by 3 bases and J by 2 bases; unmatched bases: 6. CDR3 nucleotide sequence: TGTGCCATCAGTGAAGGGCCTAGCGGACAAGAGACCCAGTACTTC. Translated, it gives CAISEGPSGQETQYF.

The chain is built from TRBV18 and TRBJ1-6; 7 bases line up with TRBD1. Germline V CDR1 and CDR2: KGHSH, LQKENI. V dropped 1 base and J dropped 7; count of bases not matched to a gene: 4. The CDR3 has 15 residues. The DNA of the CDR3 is TGTGCCAGCTCACCACTTCGGGACAGAAATTCACCCCTCCACTTT. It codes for CASSPLRDRNSPLHF. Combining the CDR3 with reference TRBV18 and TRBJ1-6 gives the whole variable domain NAGVMQNPRHLVRRRGQEARLRCSPMKGHSHVYWYRQLPEEGLKFMVYLQKENIIDESGMPKERFSAEFPKEGPSILRIQQVVRGDSAAYFCASSPLRDRNSPLHFGNGTRLTVT.

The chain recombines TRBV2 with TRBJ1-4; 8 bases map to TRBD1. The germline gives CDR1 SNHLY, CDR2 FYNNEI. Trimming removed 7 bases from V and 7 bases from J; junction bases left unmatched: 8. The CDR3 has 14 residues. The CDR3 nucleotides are TGTGCCAGCACCTTGGACAGGGTGGGTGAAAAACTGTTTTTT. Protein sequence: CASTLDRVGEKLFF.

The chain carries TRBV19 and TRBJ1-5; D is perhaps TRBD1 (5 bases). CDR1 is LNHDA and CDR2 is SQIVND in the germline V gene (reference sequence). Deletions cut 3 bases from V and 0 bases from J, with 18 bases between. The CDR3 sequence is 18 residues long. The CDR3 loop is CASSMMPDRGYSNQPQHF. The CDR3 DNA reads TGTGCCAGTAGTATGATGCCGGATAGGGGCTATAGCAATCAGCCCCAGCATTTT.

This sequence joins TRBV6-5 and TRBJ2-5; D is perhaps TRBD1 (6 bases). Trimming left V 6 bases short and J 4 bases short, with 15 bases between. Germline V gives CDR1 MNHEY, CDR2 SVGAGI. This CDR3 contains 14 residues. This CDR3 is CASRRQVVGETQYF. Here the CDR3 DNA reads TGTGCCAGCAGAAGACAGGTCGTCGGAGAGACCCAGTACTTC.

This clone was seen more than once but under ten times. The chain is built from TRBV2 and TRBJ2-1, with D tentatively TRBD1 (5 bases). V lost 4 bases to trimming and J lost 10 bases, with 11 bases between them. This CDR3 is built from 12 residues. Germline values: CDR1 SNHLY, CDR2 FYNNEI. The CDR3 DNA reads TGTGCCAGCAGTGCCAGGGTTGGGGAGCAGTTCTTC. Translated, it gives CASSARVGEQFF.

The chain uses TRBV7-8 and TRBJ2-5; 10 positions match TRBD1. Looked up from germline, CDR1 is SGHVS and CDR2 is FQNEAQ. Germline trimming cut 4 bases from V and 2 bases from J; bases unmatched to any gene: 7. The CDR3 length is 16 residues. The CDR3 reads CASSSLDRGRQETQYF. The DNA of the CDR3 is TGTGCCAGCAGCTCCCTCGACAGGGGGCGGCAAGAGACCCAGTACTTC.

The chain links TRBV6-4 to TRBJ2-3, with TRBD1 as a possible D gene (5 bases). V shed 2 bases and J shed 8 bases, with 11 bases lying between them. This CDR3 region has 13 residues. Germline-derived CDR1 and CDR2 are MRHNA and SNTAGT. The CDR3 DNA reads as TGTGCCAGCAGTGACCTAGGGGCCGGTACGCAGTATTTT. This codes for CASSDLGAGTQYF.

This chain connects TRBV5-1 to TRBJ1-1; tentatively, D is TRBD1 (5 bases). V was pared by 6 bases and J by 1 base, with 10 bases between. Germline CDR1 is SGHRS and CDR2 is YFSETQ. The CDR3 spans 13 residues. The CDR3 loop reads CASTWGENTEAFF. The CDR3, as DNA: TGCGCCAGCACCTGGGGGGAGAACACTGAAGCTTTCTTT.

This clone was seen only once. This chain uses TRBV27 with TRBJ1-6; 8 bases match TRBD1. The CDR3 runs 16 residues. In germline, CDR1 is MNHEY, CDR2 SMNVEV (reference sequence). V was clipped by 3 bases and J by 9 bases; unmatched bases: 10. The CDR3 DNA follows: TGTGCCAGCAGTTTGTCGGGCGGACAGGGCCCTTCACCCCTCCACTTT. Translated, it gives CASSLSGGQGPSPLHF.

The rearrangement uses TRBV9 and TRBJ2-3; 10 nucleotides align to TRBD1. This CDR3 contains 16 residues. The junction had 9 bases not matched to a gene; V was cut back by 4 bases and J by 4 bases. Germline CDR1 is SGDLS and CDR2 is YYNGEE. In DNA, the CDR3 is TGTGCCAGCAGCAAGGGGACAGGGGCTAGGGCAGATACGCAGTATTTT. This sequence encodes CASSKGTGARADTQYF.

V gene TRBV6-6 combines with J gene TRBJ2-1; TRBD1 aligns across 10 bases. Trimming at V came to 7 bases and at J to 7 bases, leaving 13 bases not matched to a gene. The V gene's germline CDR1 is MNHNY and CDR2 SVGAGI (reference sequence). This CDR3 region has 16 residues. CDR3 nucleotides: TGTGCCAGCATCAAAACTACGGGACAGGGGTTAAATGAGCAGTTCTTC. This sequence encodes CASIKTTGQGLNEQFF.

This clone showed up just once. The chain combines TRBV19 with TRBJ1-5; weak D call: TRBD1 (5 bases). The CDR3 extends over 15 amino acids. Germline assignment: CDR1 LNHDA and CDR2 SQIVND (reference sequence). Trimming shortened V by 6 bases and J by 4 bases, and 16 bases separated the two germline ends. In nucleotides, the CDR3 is TGTGCCAGTAGGCGGGGCAGGGTTGTGAATCAGCCCCAGCATTTT. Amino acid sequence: CASRRGRVVNQPQHF.

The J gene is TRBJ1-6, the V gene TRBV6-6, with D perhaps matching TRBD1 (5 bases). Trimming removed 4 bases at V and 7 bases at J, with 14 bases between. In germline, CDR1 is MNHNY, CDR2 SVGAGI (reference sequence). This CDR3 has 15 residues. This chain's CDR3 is CASSSSGLNNSPLHF. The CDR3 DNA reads TGTGCCAGCAGTTCCTCGGGACTGAACAATTCACCCCTCCACTTT.

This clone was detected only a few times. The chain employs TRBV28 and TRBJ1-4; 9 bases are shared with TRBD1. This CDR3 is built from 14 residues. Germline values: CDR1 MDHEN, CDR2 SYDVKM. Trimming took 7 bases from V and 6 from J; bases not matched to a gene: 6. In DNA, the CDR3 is TGTGCCAGCAAAAAGACAGGGGGTTATGAAAAACTGTTTTTT. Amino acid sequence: CASKKTGGYEKLFF.

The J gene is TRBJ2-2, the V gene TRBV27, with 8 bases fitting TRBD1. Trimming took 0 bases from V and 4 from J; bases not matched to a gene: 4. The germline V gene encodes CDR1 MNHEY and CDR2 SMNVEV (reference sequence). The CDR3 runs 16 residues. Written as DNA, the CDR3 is TGTGCCAGCAGTTTATCGGGACAGGTTACCACCGGGGAGCTGTTTTTT. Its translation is CASSLSGQVTTGELFF.

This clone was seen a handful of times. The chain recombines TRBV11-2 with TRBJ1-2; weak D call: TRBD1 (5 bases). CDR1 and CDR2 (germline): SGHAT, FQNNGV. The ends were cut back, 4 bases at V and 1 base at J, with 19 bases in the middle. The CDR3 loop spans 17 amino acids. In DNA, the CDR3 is TGTGCCAGCAGCTATCAGGGCTCGGCTCGTTTTAACTATGGCTACACCTTC. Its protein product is CASSYQGSARFNYGYTF.

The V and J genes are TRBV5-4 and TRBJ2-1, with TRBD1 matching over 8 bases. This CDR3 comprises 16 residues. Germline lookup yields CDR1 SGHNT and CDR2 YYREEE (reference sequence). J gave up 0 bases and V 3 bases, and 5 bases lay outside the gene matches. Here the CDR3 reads CASSSRTGTSYNEQFF. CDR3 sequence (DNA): TGTGCCAGCAGCTCGCGGACAGGGACCTCCTACAATGAGCAGTTCTTC. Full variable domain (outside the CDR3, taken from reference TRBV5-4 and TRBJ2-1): ETGVTQSPTHLIKTRGQQVTLRCSSQSGHNTVSWYQQALGQGPQFIFQYYREEENGRGNFPPRFSGLQFPNYSSELNVNALELDDSALYLCASSSRTGTSYNEQFFGPGTRLTVL.

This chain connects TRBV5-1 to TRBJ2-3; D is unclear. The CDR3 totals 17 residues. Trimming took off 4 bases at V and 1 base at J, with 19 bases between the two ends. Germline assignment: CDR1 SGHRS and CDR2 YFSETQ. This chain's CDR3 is CASSRFEASSRTDTQYF. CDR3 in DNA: TGCGCCAGCAGCCGCTTCGAGGCTTCCTCTCGCACAGATACGCAGTATTTT.

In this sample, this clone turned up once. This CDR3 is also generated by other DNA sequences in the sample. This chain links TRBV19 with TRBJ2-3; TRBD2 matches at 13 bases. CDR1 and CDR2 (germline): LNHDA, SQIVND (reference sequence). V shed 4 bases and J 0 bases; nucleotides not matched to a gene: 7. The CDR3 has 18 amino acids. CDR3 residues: CASSSALGLAGSTDTQYF. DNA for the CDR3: TGTGCCAGTAGTAGCGCCCTGGGACTAGCGGGGAGCACAGATACGCAGTATTTT.